This TCR beta chain comes out of a study of T cell responses to AZD1222 COVID-19 vaccine. Study observations and caveats: Increased Spike-specific TCR breadth and depth were observed after two AZD1222 doses. Most donors were white British, females outnumbered males, and clonal diversity was possibly underestimated. Spike regions recognized by vaccine-associated CD4 TCRs spanned the protein, led by 160-218 and 743-854. At study baseline, merely more than 5 AZD1222 recipients were seropositive.

On this clone itself: Its antigen is unidentified.

Trimming took 5 bases from V and 8 from J, leaving 15 bases between them. CDR1 SEHNR and CDR2 FQNEAQ come from the germline V gene (reference sequence). The CDR3 spans 14 residues. Clones were read by immunoSEQ multiplex PCR, and TCRdb kept only the in-frame ones, dropping some. The sample has about 85,000 clones; about 85% are singletons. This sequence joins TRBV7-9 and TRBJ1-4; D is unresolved. The source material was peripheral blood, sampled 28 days after the second AZD1222 dose. The TCR comes from an adult who received the AZD1222 COVID-19 vaccine. In nucleotides, the CDR3 is TGTGCCAGCAGCACCGGTCCATTGGGAGAAAAACTGTTTTTT. It specifies CASSTGPLGEKLFF.